The clone carrying this T cell receptor (beta chain) appeared once. Germline-derived CDR1 and CDR2 are SGHNT and YYREEE (reference sequence). Trimming removed 0 bases from V and 8 bases from J, with 5 bases in between. This CDR3 contains 12 residues. The repertoire was sequenced with immunoSEQ multiplex PCR; TCRdb's copy has only in-frame clones and lacks some. This table has approximately 100,000 clones, roughly nine tenths appearing once. These data are taken from a study of blood T cell repertoires in COVID-19. This receptor was obtained from a man in his fifties with acute or convalescent COVID-19. Sequenced sample: peripheral blood. The chain has TRBV5-4 and TRBJ2-2; unclear D gene. The CDR3, as DNA: TGTGCCAGCAGCTTGGATGTAGGGGAGCTGTTTTTT. This encodes CASSLDVGELFF.